This TCR beta chain was recovered during a study of molecular identifiers for immune sequencing clone quantification. Study observations and caveats: It was shown that clones above 20 RNA copies held over 98% of effector molecules, but under 1% in naive cells. Reportedly, one cell's Jurkat TCR RNA was detected within 1,100,000 naive CD8 cells.

TCR libraries were built in bulk with a published protocol and specific TCR primers. TCRdb used MiXCR to reprocess the PCR reads, holding one entry per CDR3 protein. The table lists roughly 100,000 distinct CDR3 sequences, around 30% of them singletons. Sequencing libraries of naive CD8 cells derived from roughly 20,000 to 1,000,000 sorted cells with 10%, 30% or 50% RNA. In this sample, this clonotype turned up many times. Its antigen is as yet unknown. The sequence was obtained from a human donor in good health. Some libraries in this study had Jurkat cell RNA spiked in. Sample: naive CD8+ T cells from blood, with Jurkat cell RNA spiked in. This sample's subset: FACS-sorted CD8+CD4-CCR7+CD45RA+ naive T cells.

CDR3 bases: TGCAGCGTTCGGTTTAGCGGGAGCTACGAGCAGTACTTC. Its protein product is CSVRFSGSYEQYF. V usage is TRBV29-1 and J usage is TRBJ2-7; TRBD2 matches at 9 bases. Germline CDR1 SQVTM, CDR2 ANQGSEA. The V segment lost 5 bases and the J segment 3 bases; nucleotides outside the gene matches: 5. There are 13 residues in the CDR3.